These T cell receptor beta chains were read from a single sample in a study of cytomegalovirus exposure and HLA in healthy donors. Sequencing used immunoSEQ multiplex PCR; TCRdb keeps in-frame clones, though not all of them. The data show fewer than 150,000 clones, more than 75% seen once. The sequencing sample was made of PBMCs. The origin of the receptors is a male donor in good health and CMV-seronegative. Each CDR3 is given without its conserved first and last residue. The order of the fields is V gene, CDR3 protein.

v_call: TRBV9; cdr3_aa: ASSVGDREDEQF
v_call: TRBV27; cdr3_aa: ASSPLTLKSSYNEQF
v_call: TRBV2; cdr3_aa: ASRVASGGANVLT
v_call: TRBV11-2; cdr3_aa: ASSPPTRTDTQY
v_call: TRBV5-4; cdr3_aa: ASSFDRVGETQY
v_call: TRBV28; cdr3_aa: ASSFPVRGIGYT
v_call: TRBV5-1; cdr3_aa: ASSLGTAETQY
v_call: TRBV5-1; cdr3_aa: ASSPTYHYGYT
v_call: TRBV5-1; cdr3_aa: ARSAHRDSDTQY
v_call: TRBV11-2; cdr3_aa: ASSLTPVEAQH